The rows below give T cell receptor beta chains drawn from one sample of a study of control samples from healthy donors and cancer patients. Only in-frame clones appear in the TCRdb table, and some are missing; sequencing was by immunoSEQ multiplex PCR. This sample has 110,000 to 150,000 clones, with about 93% found just once. Sequencing was done on a sample of PBMCs. Every receptor here comes from a man between 60 and 70 years old with colorectal cancer. The CDR3 runs from the conserved cysteine through the conserved F or W. Each record gives: V gene, D gene, clone size, J gene, CDR3 protein, CDR3 DNA. D genes are given only for firm matches. Size is omitted from some rows. Given values are once, few, many or a class for expanded clones.

v_gene: TRBV27; d_gene: TRBD1; abundance: few; j_gene: TRBJ1-4; CDR3aa: CASSLQTGVGEKLFF; CDR3nt: TGTGCCAGCAGTCTCCAAACAGGGGTGGGAGAAAAACTGTTTTTT
v_gene: TRBV2; d_gene: TRBD1; abundance: -; j_gene: TRBJ1-2; CDR3aa: CASSEGRTGNYGYTF; CDR3nt: TGTGCCAGCAGTGAAGGTCGGACAGGGAACTATGGCTACACCTTC
v_gene: TRBV5-4; d_gene: TRBD1; abundance: -; j_gene: TRBJ1-1; CDR3aa: CASSLGGTANTEAFF; CDR3nt: TGTGCCAGCAGCTTGGGTGGGACAGCGAACACTGAAGCTTTCTTT
v_gene: TRBV4-1; d_gene: TRBD1; abundance: -; j_gene: TRBJ2-7; CDR3aa: CASSPGQGTYEQYF; CDR3nt: TGCGCCAGCAGCCCAGGACAGGGGACCTACGAGCAGTACTTC
v_gene: TRBV5-8; d_gene: TRBD1; abundance: -; j_gene: TRBJ2-1; CDR3aa: CASPRGYYNEQFF; CDR3nt: TGTGCCAGCCCCAGGGGGTACTACAATGAGCAGTTCTTC
v_gene: TRBV5-8; d_gene: -; abundance: -; j_gene: TRBJ1-1; CDR3aa: CASSLVRGNTEAFF; CDR3nt: TGTGCCAGCAGCTTGGTAAGGGGAAACACTGAAGCTTTCTTT
v_gene: TRBV6-5; d_gene: -; abundance: -; j_gene: TRBJ2-7; CDR3aa: CASSYSSGGRSYEQYF; CDR3nt: TGTGCCAGCAGTTACTCGTCTGGGGGGCGGTCCTACGAGCAGTACTTC
v_gene: TRBV30; d_gene: -; abundance: -; j_gene: TRBJ1-1; CDR3aa: CAWTGTENTEAFF; CDR3nt: TGTGCCTGGACAGGGACGGAGAACACTGAAGCTTTCTTT
v_gene: TRBV2; d_gene: TRBD2; abundance: -; j_gene: TRBJ2-4; CDR3aa: CASSQGGLAGGLAKNIQYF; CDR3nt: TGTGCCAGCAGTCAAGGCGGACTAGCGGGGGGGCTAGCCAAAAACATTCAGTACTTC
v_gene: TRBV6-2/TRBV6-3; d_gene: -; abundance: -; j_gene: TRBJ2-1; CDR3aa: CASSPWTSQGFHEQFF; CDR3nt: TGTGCCAGCAGCCCGTGGACCTCACAAGGCTTCCATGAGCAGTTCTTC
v_gene: TRBV21-1; d_gene: -; abundance: -; j_gene: TRBJ1-1; CDR3aa: CASSREGRREFDKIARDTEAFF; CDR3nt: TGTGCCAGCAGCAGGGAGGGACGCAGGGAGTTCGACAAAATAGCAAGGGACACTGAAGCTTTCTTT
v_gene: TRBV5-1; d_gene: -; abundance: -; j_gene: TRBJ2-2; CDR3aa: CASSLSISDNTGELFF; CDR3nt: TGCGCCAGCAGCTTGAGTATCAGCGATAACACCGGGGAGCTGTTTTTT
v_gene: TRBV9; d_gene: TRBD1; abundance: -; j_gene: TRBJ2-3; CDR3aa: CASSVGTGASTDTQYF; CDR3nt: TGTGCCAGCAGCGTCGGGACAGGGGCTAGCACAGATACGCAGTATTTT
v_gene: TRBV19; d_gene: TRBD1; abundance: -; j_gene: TRBJ2-4; CDR3aa: CASSQTGGAKNIQYF; CDR3nt: TGTGCCAGTAGTCAGACAGGGGGGGCCAAAAACATTCAGTACTTC
v_gene: TRBV18; d_gene: -; abundance: -; j_gene: TRBJ2-5; CDR3aa: CASSPRLAEETQYF; CDR3nt: TGTGCCAGCTCACCACGGCTAGCCGAAGAGACCCAGTACTTC
v_gene: TRBV3-1/TRBV3-2; d_gene: -; abundance: -; j_gene: TRBJ1-2; CDR3aa: CASSQGSWPKGHGYTF; CDR3nt: TGTGCCAGCAGCCAAGGGTCTTGGCCAAAGGGGCATGGCTACACCTTC
v_gene: TRBV6-4; d_gene: TRBD2; abundance: -; j_gene: TRBJ2-1; CDR3aa: CASSDLAGGLNEQFF; CDR3nt: TGTGCCAGCAGTGACCTAGCGGGGGGGCTCAATGAGCAGTTCTTC
v_gene: TRBV6-5; d_gene: -; abundance: -; j_gene: TRBJ1-6; CDR3aa: CASSYGNRENSPLHF; CDR3nt: TGTGCCAGCAGTTACGGGAACAGGGAAAATTCACCCCTCCACTTT
v_gene: TRBV18; d_gene: -; abundance: -; j_gene: TRBJ1-1; CDR3aa: CASSPPSGGMNTEAFF; CDR3nt: TGTGCCAGCTCACCACCGTCCGGGGGGATGAACACTGAAGCTTTCTTT
v_gene: TRBV19; d_gene: TRBD1; abundance: -; j_gene: TRBJ2-3; CDR3aa: CASSYDRGAPSTDTQYF; CDR3nt: TGTGCCAGTAGCTACGACAGGGGTGCTCCTAGCACAGATACGCAGTATTTT
v_gene: TRBV30; d_gene: TRBD1; abundance: -; j_gene: TRBJ1-5; CDR3aa: CAWSKGGQSNQPQHF; CDR3nt: TGTGCCTGGAGTAAAGGGGGACAGAGCAATCAGCCCCAGCATTTT
v_gene: TRBV27; d_gene: -; abundance: -; j_gene: TRBJ2-5; CDR3aa: CFPIRGPQETQYF; CDR3nt: TGTTTCCCGATCCGGGGTCCCCAAGAGACCCAGTACTTC
v_gene: TRBV11-1; d_gene: -; abundance: -; j_gene: TRBJ2-6; CDR3aa: CASSLAGFSSGANVLTF; CDR3nt: TGTGCCAGCAGCTTAGCGGGTTTCAGCTCTGGGGCCAACGTCCTGACTTTC
v_gene: TRBV28; d_gene: -; abundance: once; j_gene: TRBJ1-2; CDR3aa: CASSLGRGAYGYTF; CDR3nt: TGTGCCAGCAGCCTAGGTCGGGGGGCGTATGGCTACACCTTC
v_gene: TRBV28; d_gene: TRBD2; abundance: few; j_gene: TRBJ2-7; CDR3aa: CASRDRGGASYEQYF; CDR3nt: TGTGCCAGCAGGGATCGCGGGGGGGCCTCCTACGAGCAGTACTTC
v_gene: TRBV25-1; d_gene: -; abundance: -; j_gene: TRBJ1-4; CDR3aa: CASSKMINEKLFF; CDR3nt: TGTGCCAGCAGTAAAATGATTAATGAAAAACTGTTTTTT
v_gene: TRBV6-5; d_gene: -; abundance: once; j_gene: TRBJ1-2; CDR3aa: CASSSQGANYGYTF; CDR3nt: TGTGCCAGCAGCTCTCAGGGAGCTAACTATGGCTACACCTTC
v_gene: TRBV6-2/TRBV6-3; d_gene: TRBD2; abundance: -; j_gene: TRBJ2-5; CDR3aa: CASSAIPFSTSGKETQYF; CDR3nt: TGTGCCAGCAGTGCTATCCCGTTCTCGACTAGCGGGAAAGAGACCCAGTACTTC
v_gene: TRBV30; d_gene: TRBD1; abundance: once; j_gene: TRBJ2-3; CDR3aa: CAWSAGTGVDTQYF; CDR3nt: TGTGCCTGGAGCGCTGGGACAGGGGTAGATACGCAGTATTTT